This record looks at one T cell receptor beta chain sequence and its context. The data derive from a study of blood T cell repertoires in COVID-19. Study overall: Sources were T cells, B-cell-depleted T cells, or PBMCs; the material itself was cDNA or gDNA.

The V and J ends lost 2 bases and 7 bases respectively, with 3 bases between them. Germline V gene data show CDR1 as MDHEN and CDR2 as SYDVKM. This CDR3 is 11 amino acids long. In the source study's methods: Cell counts per sample came from amplifying reference gene primers. Sequencing was performed with immunoSEQ multiplex PCR; in TCRdb, only in-frame clones are kept and a portion is missing. Clone size and the V and J calls come from that table; the DNA yielded D and trimming. The table lists around 300,000 clones, approximately 88% of them singletons. Participants spanned ages about 18 to 90 years and resided in about two dozen US areas. Researchers sorted participants into cohorts using their self-reported clinical history.

The sequenced material came from PBMCs or T cells enriched from blood (not recorded which). The source of this sequence is a man aged 25-45 years who had recovered from COVID-19. J is TRBJ1-5 and V is TRBV28; D remains unclear. The CDR3 sequence is CASSLQQPQHF. The CDR3 DNA reads TGTGCCAGCAGTTTACAACAGCCCCAGCATTTT.